This entry is about one T cell receptor (beta chain). The data were produced by immunoSEQ multiplex PCR, yet TCRdb's version contains in-frame clones alone and is incomplete. The profile covers roughly 230,000 clones, with 80% to 90% appearing a single time and roughly 8.6% taken by the ten largest. This CDR3 region has 12 residues. The V end lost 4 bases, the J end lost 3 bases, and 6 bases lay between the germline ends. Germline values: CDR1 SGDLS, CDR2 YYNGEE. The data were obtained in a study of blood T cell repertoires in COVID-19. Turning to the study itself: Some COVID-19 samples were acute and others convalescent; all came from the United States, Italy and Spain.

This receptor was identified in a man in his forties with active or convalescent COVID-19. J is TRBJ2-3 and V is TRBV9, with D unresolved. The material sequenced was peripheral blood. The CDR3, as DNA: TGTGCCAGCAGCTCACAAACAGATACGCAGTATTTT. Its translation is CASSSQTDTQYF. Variable domain in full (rest from reference TRBV9 and TRBJ2-3): DSGVTQTPKHLITATGQRVTLRCSPRSGDLSVYWYQQSLDQGLQFLIQYYNGEERAKGNILERFSAQQFPDLHSELNLSSLELGDSALYFCASSSQTDTQYFGPGTRLTVL.